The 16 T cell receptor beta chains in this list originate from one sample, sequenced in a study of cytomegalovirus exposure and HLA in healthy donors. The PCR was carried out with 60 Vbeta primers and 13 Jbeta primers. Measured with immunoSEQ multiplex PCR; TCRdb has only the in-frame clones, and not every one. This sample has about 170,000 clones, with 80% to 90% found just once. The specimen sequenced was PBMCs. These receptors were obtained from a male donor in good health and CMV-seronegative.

The CDR3 spells CASSVAGGINYGYTF. CDR3 DNA sequence: TGTGCCAGCAGCGTAGCTGGGGGGATAAACTATGGCTACACCTTC. This chain uses TRBV9 with TRBJ1-2; D possibly corresponds to TRBD1 (5 bases). Trimming left V 0 bases short and J 2 bases short, with 11 bases between. Germline CDR1 reads SGDLS; CDR2 reads YYNGEE. The CDR3 consists of 15 residues. Full variable domain (remainder filled in from reference TRBV9 and TRBJ1-2): DSGVTQTPKHLITATGQRVTLRCSPRSGDLSVYWYQQSLDQGLQFLIQYYNGEERAKGNILERFSAQQFPDLHSELNLSSLELGDSALYFCASSVAGGINYGYTFGSGTRLTVV.

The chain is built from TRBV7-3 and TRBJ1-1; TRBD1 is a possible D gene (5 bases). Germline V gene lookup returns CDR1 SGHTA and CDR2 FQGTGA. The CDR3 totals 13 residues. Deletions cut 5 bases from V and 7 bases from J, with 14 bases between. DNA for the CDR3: TGTGCCAGCAGCCCCCTGGCGGGGGGTGAAGCTTTCTTT. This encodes CASSPLAGGEAFF. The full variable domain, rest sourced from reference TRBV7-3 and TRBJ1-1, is GAGVSQTPSNKVTEKGKYVELRCDPISGHTALYWYRQSLGQGPEFLIYFQGTGAADDSGLPNDRFFAVRPEGSVSTLKIQRTERGDSAVYLCASSPLAGGEAFFGQGTRLTVV.

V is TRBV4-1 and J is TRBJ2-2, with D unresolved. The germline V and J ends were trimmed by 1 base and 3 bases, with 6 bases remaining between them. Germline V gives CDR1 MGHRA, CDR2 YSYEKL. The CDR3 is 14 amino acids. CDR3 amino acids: CASSQVFDTGELFF. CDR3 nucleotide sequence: TGCGCCAGCAGCCAAGTATTTGACACCGGGGAGCTGTTTTTT.

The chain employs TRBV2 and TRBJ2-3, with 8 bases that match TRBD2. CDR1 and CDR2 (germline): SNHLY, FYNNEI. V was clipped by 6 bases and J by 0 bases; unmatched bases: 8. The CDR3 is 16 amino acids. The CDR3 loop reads CASSMDSGASTDTQYF. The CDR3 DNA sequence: TGTGCCAGCAGCATGGATAGCGGGGCTAGCACAGATACGCAGTATTTT.

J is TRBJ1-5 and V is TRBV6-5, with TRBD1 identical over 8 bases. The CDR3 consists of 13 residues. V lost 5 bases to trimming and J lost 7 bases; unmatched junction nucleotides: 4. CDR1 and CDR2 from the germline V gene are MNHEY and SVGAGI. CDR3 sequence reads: CASSQQGGQPQHF. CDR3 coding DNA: TGTGCCAGCAGTCAACAGGGGGGACAGCCCCAGCATTTT.

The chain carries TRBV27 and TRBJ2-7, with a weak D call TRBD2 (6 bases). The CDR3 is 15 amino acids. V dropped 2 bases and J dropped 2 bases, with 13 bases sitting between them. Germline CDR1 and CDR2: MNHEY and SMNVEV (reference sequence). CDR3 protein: CASSLGGALTYEQYF. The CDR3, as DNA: TGTGCCAGCAGTTTAGGAGGGGCTCTCACCTACGAGCAGTACTTC.

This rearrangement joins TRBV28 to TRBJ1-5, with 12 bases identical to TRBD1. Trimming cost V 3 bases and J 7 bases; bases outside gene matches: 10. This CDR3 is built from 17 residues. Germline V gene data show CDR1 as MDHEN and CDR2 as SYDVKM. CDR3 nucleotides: TGTGCCAGCAGTTTGCTAAGCGGGACAGGGGGCCGGCAGCCCCAGCATTTT. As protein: CASSLLSGTGGRQPQHF. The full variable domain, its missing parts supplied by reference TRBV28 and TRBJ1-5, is DVKVTQSSRYLVKRTGEKVFLECVQDMDHENMFWYRQDPGLGLRLIYFSYDVKMKEKGDIPEGYSVSREKKERFSLILESASTNQTSMYLCASSLLSGTGGRQPQHFGDGTRLSIL.

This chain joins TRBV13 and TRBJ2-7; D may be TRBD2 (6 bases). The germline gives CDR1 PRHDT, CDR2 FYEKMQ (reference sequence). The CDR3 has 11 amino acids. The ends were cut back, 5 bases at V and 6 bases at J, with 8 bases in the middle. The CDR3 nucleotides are TGTGCCAGCAGCCGGAGGGGCGAGCAGTACTTC. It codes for CASSRRGEQYF.

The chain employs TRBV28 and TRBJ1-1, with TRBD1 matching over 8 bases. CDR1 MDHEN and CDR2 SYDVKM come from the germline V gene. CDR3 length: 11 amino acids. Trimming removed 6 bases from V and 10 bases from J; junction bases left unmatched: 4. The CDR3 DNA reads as TGTGCCAGCAGCGGAGACAGGGGAGCTTTCTTT. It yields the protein CASSGDRGAFF.

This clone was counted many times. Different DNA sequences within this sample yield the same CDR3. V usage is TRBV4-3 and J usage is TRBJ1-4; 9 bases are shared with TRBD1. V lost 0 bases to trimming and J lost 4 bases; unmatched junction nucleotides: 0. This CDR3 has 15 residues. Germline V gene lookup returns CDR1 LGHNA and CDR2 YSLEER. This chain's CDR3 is CASSQEGQGNEKLFF. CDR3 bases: TGCGCCAGCAGCCAAGAGGGACAGGGTAATGAAAAACTGTTTTTT.

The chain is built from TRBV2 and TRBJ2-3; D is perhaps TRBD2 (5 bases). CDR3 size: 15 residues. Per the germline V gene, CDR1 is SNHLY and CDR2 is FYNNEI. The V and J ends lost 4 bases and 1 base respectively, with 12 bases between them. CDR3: CASSVQDSGTDTQYF. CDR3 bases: TGTGCCAGCAGTGTTCAGGACTCTGGCACAGATACGCAGTATTTT.

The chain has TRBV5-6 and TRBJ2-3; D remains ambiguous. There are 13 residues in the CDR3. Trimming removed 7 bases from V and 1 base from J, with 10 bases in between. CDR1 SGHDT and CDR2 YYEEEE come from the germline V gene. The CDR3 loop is CASSVPGTDTQYF. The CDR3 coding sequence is TGTGCCAGCTCCGTCCCGGGCACAGATACGCAGTATTTT.

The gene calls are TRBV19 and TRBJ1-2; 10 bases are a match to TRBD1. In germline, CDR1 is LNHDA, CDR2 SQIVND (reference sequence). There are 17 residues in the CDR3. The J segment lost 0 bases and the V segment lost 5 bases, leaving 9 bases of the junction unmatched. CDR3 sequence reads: CASSSPGTGAANYGYTF. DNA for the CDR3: TGTGCCAGTAGTTCGCCCGGGACAGGGGCCGCTAACTATGGCTACACCTTC.

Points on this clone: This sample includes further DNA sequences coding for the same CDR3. The CDR3, as DNA: TGTGCCAGCAGCGAAATGACAGGACTGGAGACCCAGTACTTC. Amino acids: CASSEMTGLETQYF. The chain combines TRBV7-2 with TRBJ2-5; D perhaps matches TRBD1 (6 bases). CDR1 is SGHTA and CDR2 is FQGNSA in the germline V gene. CDR3 length: 14 amino acids. Trimming removed 5 bases from V and 5 bases from J, with 15 bases in between.

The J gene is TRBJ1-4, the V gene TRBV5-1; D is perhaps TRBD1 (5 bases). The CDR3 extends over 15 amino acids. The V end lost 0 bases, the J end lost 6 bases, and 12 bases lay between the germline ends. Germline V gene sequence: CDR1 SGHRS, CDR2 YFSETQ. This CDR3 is CASSLVPGEDEKLFF. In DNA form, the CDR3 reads TGCGCCAGCAGCTTGGTTCCGGGGGAGGATGAAAAACTGTTTTTT.

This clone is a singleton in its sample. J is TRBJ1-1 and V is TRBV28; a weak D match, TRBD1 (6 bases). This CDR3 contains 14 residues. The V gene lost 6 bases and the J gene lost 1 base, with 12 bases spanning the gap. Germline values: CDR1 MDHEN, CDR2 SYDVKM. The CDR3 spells CASRPGQTNTEAFF. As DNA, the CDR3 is TGTGCCAGCAGACCGGGACAAACGAACACTGAAGCTTTCTTT.